The following is a T cell receptor (beta chain) sequence with its context. Its antigen is currently unknown. Survey level was the resolution at which the v3.0 immunoSEQ assay ran. Sequencing set out to capture about 40,000-55,000 T-cell genomes per sample. Sequenced by immunoSEQ multiplex PCR; TCRdb stores in-frame clones only, minus some. The sample has approximately 9,700 clones, 75% seen once; the top ten hold roughly 21%. This sample stems from a study of long-term antiretroviral therapy in people with HIV. Study outcomes and limitations: Every time point showed a repertoire led by clones expanded before ART.

Germline V gives CDR1 SEHNR, CDR2 FQNEAQ (reference sequence). V lost 1 base to trimming and J lost 6 bases; unmatched junction nucleotides: 8. This CDR3 is built from 16 residues. The TCR sequence derives from a middle-aged man with HIV. Sample: unsorted PBMCs, taken 1.8 years before starting antiretroviral therapy. This chain connects TRBV7-9 to TRBJ2-1; 8 bases are a match to TRBD1. CDR3 region: CASSLVGTGMINEQFF. CDR3 in DNA: TGTGCCAGCAGCTTAGTCGGGACAGGCATGATCAATGAGCAGTTCTTC.